Presented here are 6 T cell receptor beta chains from one specimen sequenced in a study of PD-1 blockade in classical Hodgkin lymphoma. The repertoire was sequenced with immunoSEQ multiplex PCR; TCRdb's copy has only in-frame clones and lacks some. This table holds about 14,000 clones, around 80% found once. The patients all showed relapse after autologous stem cell transplantation, while their brentuximab vedotin exposure varied. The starting material was peripheral blood mononuclear cells (PBMCs), obtained before the second cycle of nivolumab. These receptors were taken from a human donor with classical Hodgkin lymphoma.

The chain employs TRBV12-5 and TRBJ1-1, with no clear D. This CDR3 contains 15 residues. V was shortened by 5 bases and J by 1 base, with 14 bases between the two germline ends. The germline V gene has CDR1 LGHNT and CDR2 FRNRAP. The chain's CDR3 is CASGLALGENTEAFF. The DNA of the CDR3 is TGTGCTAGTGGTCTAGCTCTCGGGGAGAACACTGAAGCTTTCTTT. The full variable domain, with the rest looked up from reference TRBV12-5 and TRBJ1-1, is DARVTQTPRHKVTEMGQEVTMRCQPILGHNTVFWYRQTMMQGLELLAYFRNRAPLDDSGMPKDRFSAEMPDATLATLKIQPSEPRDSAVYFCASGLALGENTEAFFGQGTRLTVV.

This chain joins TRBV20-1 and TRBJ2-5; D unclear. V lost 8 bases and J 3 bases, leaving 10 bases between the germline ends. Looked up from germline, CDR1 is DFQATT and CDR2 is SNEGSKA (reference sequence). The CDR3 covers 11 residues. CDR3 loop: CSKLLKETQYF. DNA of the CDR3: TGCAGTAAACTACTAAAAGAGACCCAGTACTTC.

The rearrangement uses TRBV19 and TRBJ2-1; the D call may be TRBD1 or TRBD2 (5 bases each). Trimming removed 7 bases at V and 1 base at J, with 20 bases between. Germline CDR1 and CDR2: LNHDA and SQIVND (reference sequence). The length of the CDR3 is 17 residues. The CDR3 DNA is TGTGCCAGTATGGGGGATAGGGCGGGTGGATCCTACAATGAGCAGTTCTTC. Residues: CASMGDRAGGSYNEQFF.

The chain employs TRBV19 and TRBJ2-3; the D is unclear. From germline, CDR1 is LNHDA and CDR2 SQIVND (reference sequence). The CDR3 consists of 13 residues. Between the trimmed V and J ends, which lost 3 bases and 2 bases, there was a span of 6 bases. The CDR3 DNA sequence: TGTGCCAGTAGTATCCGTATCACAGATACGCAGTATTTT. This encodes CASSIRITDTQYF.

The chain combines TRBV10-3 with TRBJ2-5, with 7 bases identical to TRBD1. CDR3 size: 16 residues. Germline assignment: CDR1 ENHRY and CDR2 SYGVKD. Trimming removed 6 bases from V and 2 bases from J; junction bases left unmatched: 12. CDR3 loop: CAIRAPRQGGQETQYF. The CDR3 DNA reads as TGTGCCATCAGAGCCCCCCGACAGGGCGGGCAAGAGACCCAGTACTTC.

V gene TRBV10-1 combines with J gene TRBJ2-1; 10 nucleotides agree with TRBD2. The germline gives CDR1 WNHNN, CDR2 SYGVQD (reference sequence). After removal of 3 bases from V and 10 bases from J, the junction contained 6 bases not matched to a gene. The CDR3 contains 14 residues. The CDR3: CASSEAGGPVEQFF. The CDR3 DNA follows: TGCGCCAGCAGTGAAGCGGGGGGGCCGGTCGAGCAGTTCTTC.